This paragraph reports one T cell receptor beta chain. Authors' methods: Cell counts per sample came from amplifying reference gene primers. Generated by immunoSEQ multiplex PCR, the TCRdb table keeps only in-frame clones and is missing some. The V and J calls and clone size come from that table; D and trimming were worked out from the DNA. The data contain 95,000 to 150,000 clones, roughly three quarters of them singletons. This entry belongs to a study of blood T cell repertoires in COVID-19. Study-wide context: Acute and convalescent COVID-19 specimens originated in the United States, Italy and Spain. The cDNA or gDNA used as material had been derived from T cells, B-cell-depleted T cells, or PBMCs.

CDR3 length: 14 amino acids. Germline CDR1 is SGHKS and CDR2 is YYEKEE (reference sequence). Trimming stripped 3 bases from V and 2 bases from J, with 12 bases between. The chain carries TRBV5-5 and TRBJ2-7; possible D gene TRBD1, 6 bases. The clonotype originates from a human donor in a cohort sampled during active COVID-19. The material sequenced was peripheral blood. The CDR3 loop is CASSWGPLPYEQYF. CDR3 nucleotides: TGTGCCAGCAGCTGGGGGCCGCTCCCCTACGAGCAGTACTTC.